Following are 14 T cell receptor beta chains from one sample sequenced in a study of blood T cell repertoires in COVID-19. The assay was immunoSEQ multiplex PCR, and TCRdb's table has in-frame clones only and misses some. The sample holds around 400,000 clones, 70% to 90% seen once. Material: PBMCs or T cells enriched from blood (not recorded which). These receptors were taken from a woman younger than 35 who had been exposed to COVID-19.

The gene calls are TRBV11-2 and TRBJ2-5, with D uncertain. This CDR3 region has 13 residues. Deletions cut 1 base from V and 5 bases from J, with 8 bases between. Germline values: CDR1 SGHAT, CDR2 FQNNGV. CDR3 sequence reads: CASSLALSETQYF. For the CDR3, the DNA is TGTGCCAGCAGCTTAGCCCTGAGCGAGACCCAGTACTTC.

This clone has only one observation. This chain links TRBV29-1 with TRBJ1-5; D is ambiguous. In germline, CDR1 is SQVTM, CDR2 ANQGSEA. CDR3 size: 13 residues. V was clipped by 1 base and J by 8 bases, with 12 bases between them. CDR3 amino acids: CSVEAHLGEPQHF. The CDR3 region has the DNA TGCAGCGTTGAAGCCCATCTTGGAGAGCCCCAGCATTTT. Full variable domain (remainder filled in from reference TRBV29-1 and TRBJ1-5): SAVISQKPSRDICQRGTSLTIQCQVDSQVTMMFWYRQQPGQSLTLIATANQGSEATYESGFVIDKFPISRPNLTFSTLTVSNMSPEDSSIYLCSVEAHLGEPQHFGDGTRLSIL.

The chain combines TRBV5-4 with TRBJ2-1; the match to TRBD2 covers 11 bases. Trimming took 0 bases from V and 8 from J; bases not matched to a gene: 4. The CDR3 loop spans 15 amino acids. CDR1 and CDR2 from the germline V gene are SGHNT and YYREEE (reference sequence). The CDR3 reads CASSLDSGRAYEQFF. In nucleotides, the CDR3 is TGTGCCAGCAGCTTGGATAGCGGGAGGGCATATGAGCAGTTCTTC.

J is TRBJ2-7 and V is TRBV19; 9 bases fit TRBD1. The CDR3 runs to 15 residues. The germline V gene has CDR1 LNHDA and CDR2 SQIVND (reference sequence). The J segment lost 3 bases and the V segment lost 8 bases, leaving 11 bases of the junction unmatched. The CDR3: CASHQPGQGDYEQYF. The CDR3 DNA reads TGTGCCAGTCACCAACCGGGACAGGGAGACTACGAGCAGTACTTC.

The genes are TRBV5-1 and TRBJ1-4; 10 bases agree with TRBD1. The V and J ends lost 0 bases and 2 bases, in that order; junction bases with no gene match: 10. Germline CDR1 SGHRS, CDR2 YFSETQ. The CDR3 is 19 residues long. CDR3 residues: CASSLAGTGAFGTNEKLFF. The CDR3 region has the DNA TGCGCCAGCAGCTTGGCCGGGACAGGGGCATTTGGGACTAATGAAAAACTGTTTTTT.

The V and J genes are TRBV15 and TRBJ2-1; 11 bases map to TRBD2. The CDR3 runs to 18 residues. V gave up 2 bases and J gave up 0 bases; unmatched junction bases: 6. Germline CDR1 LNHNV, CDR2 YYDKDF (reference sequence). The chain's CDR3 is CATSRSSGGAVSYNEQFF. CDR3 DNA sequence: TGTGCCACCAGCAGAAGTAGCGGGGGGGCGGTCTCCTACAATGAGCAGTTCTTC. The variable domain in full, with the rest retrieved from reference TRBV15 and TRBJ2-1, is DAMVIQNPRYQVTQFGKPVTLSCSQTLNHNVMYWYQQKSSQAPKLLFHYYDKDFNNEADTPDNFQSRRPNTSFCFLDIRSPGLGDTAMYLCATSRSSGGAVSYNEQFFGPGTRLTVL.

The chain employs TRBV5-1 and TRBJ2-3; D remains unclear. The CDR3 is made up of 13 amino acids. Per germline, CDR1 SGHRS and CDR2 YFSETQ. Trimming removed 5 bases from V and 2 bases from J, with 9 bases in between. The CDR3 protein is CASRLDNTDTQYF. The CDR3 coding sequence is TGCGCCAGCAGACTCGATAACACAGATACGCAGTATTTT.

The chain combines TRBV19 with TRBJ2-1, with 11 bases fitting TRBD2. The length of the CDR3 is 17 residues. In germline, CDR1 is LNHDA, CDR2 SQIVND (reference sequence). J gave up 4 bases and V 0 bases, and 5 bases lay outside the gene matches. The CDR3 reads CASSIDSGRASYNEQFF. CDR3 coding DNA: TGTGCCAGTAGTATAGATAGCGGGAGGGCCTCGTACAATGAGCAGTTCTTC.

The sample holds a few counts of this clone. The J gene is TRBJ2-7, the V gene TRBV18; 10 bases line up with TRBD1. Per the germline V gene, CDR1 is KGHSH and CDR2 is LQKENI. After removal of 3 bases from V and 4 bases from J, the junction contained 3 bases not matched to a gene. The CDR3 loop spans 14 amino acids. The CDR3 spells CASSPWDRGYEQYF. CDR3 bases: TGTGCCAGCTCACCCTGGGACAGGGGTTACGAGCAGTACTTC.

J is TRBJ2-1 and V is TRBV18; maybe TRBD2 (5 bases). V was pared by 3 bases and J by 10 bases, with 10 bases between. Germline assignment: CDR1 KGHSH and CDR2 LQKENI. The CDR3 has 12 amino acids. The CDR3 DNA reads as TGTGCCAGCTCACCCCTAGCTGGAGAGCAGTTCTTC. This gives the protein CASSPLAGEQFF.

The gene calls are TRBV6-5 and TRBJ2-7, with TRBD2 identical over 8 bases. Germline V lookup: CDR1 MNHEY, CDR2 SVGAGI. This CDR3 comprises 16 residues. J was trimmed by 3 bases and V by 0 bases; bases with no gene match: 7. The CDR3 DNA sequence: TGTGCCAGCAGTTACTCGAGCGGGAGTTACGGCTACGAGCAGTACTTC. It is translated as CASSYSSGSYGYEQYF.

This clone was found once. The V and J genes are TRBV9 and TRBJ1-4; a weak D match, TRBD1 (6 bases). Germline V gene sequence: CDR1 SGDLS, CDR2 YYNGEE. CDR3 length equals 17 residues. The V gene lost 3 bases and the J gene lost 3 bases, with 18 bases spanning the gap. CDR3 sequence: CASSAGILGTPNEKLFF. DNA for the CDR3: TGTGCCAGCAGCGCCGGAATCCTCGGGACACCTAATGAAAAACTGTTTTTT.

V is TRBV5-4 and J is TRBJ2-3; 13 bases are a match to TRBD2. Germline trimming cut 4 bases from V and 6 bases from J; bases unmatched to any gene: 11. The CDR3 loop spans 17 amino acids. Germline CDR1 is SGHNT and CDR2 is YYREEE (reference sequence). The CDR3 sequence is CASSRFWTSGGRDTQYF. The CDR3, as DNA: TGTGCCAGCAGCCGGTTTTGGACTAGCGGGGGTCGGGATACGCAGTATTTT.

V and J are TRBV2 and TRBJ2-7; a weak D match, TRBD1 (6 bases). Deletions cut 5 bases from V and 2 bases from J, with 10 bases between. CDR1 is SNHLY and CDR2 is FYNNEI in the germline V gene. The CDR3 is 13 amino acids. As DNA, the CDR3 is TGTGCCAGCAGTACAGGGATTGCCTACGAGCAGTACTTC. Amino acid sequence: CASSTGIAYEQYF.